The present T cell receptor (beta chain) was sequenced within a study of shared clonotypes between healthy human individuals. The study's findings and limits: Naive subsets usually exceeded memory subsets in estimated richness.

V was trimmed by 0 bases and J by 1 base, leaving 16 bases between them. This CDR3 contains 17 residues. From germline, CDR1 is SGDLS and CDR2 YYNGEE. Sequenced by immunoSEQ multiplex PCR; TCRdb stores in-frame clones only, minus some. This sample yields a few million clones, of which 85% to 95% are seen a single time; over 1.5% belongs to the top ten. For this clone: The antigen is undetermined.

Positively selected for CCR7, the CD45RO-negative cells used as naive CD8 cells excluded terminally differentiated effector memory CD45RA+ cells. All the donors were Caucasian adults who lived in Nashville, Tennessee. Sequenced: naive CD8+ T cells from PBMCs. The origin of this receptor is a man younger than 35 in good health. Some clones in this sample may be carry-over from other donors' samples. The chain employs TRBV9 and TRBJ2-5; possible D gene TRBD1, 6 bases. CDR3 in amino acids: CASSVGGGIRPQETQYF. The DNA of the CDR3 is TGTGCCAGCAGCGTAGGTGGGGGCATCCGCCCCCAAGAGACCCAGTACTTC.